This T cell receptor (beta chain) was retrieved from a study of T cell responses to AZD1222 COVID-19 vaccine. The V gene end was trimmed by 3 bases and the J gene end by 1 base; junction bases not matched to a gene: 12. The CDR3 has 19 amino acids. CDR1 and CDR2 (germline): SGHVS, FQNEAQ. Clones were sequenced by immunoSEQ multiplex PCR, and TCRdb holds only the in-frame ones, with some missing. Here the sample spans 120,000 to 150,000 clones, about 91% being singletons. Sequenced here: peripheral blood, sampled 28 days after the second AZD1222 dose. The rearrangement joins TRBV7-8 to TRBJ1-3; 10 positions match TRBD1. The source of this sequence is an adult who received the AZD1222 COVID-19 vaccine. Here the CDR3 DNA reads TGTGCCAGCAGCTTCGGACGACGACCGGGACAGGGGTCTGGAAACACCATATATTTT. Translation: CASSFGRRPGQGSGNTIYF.